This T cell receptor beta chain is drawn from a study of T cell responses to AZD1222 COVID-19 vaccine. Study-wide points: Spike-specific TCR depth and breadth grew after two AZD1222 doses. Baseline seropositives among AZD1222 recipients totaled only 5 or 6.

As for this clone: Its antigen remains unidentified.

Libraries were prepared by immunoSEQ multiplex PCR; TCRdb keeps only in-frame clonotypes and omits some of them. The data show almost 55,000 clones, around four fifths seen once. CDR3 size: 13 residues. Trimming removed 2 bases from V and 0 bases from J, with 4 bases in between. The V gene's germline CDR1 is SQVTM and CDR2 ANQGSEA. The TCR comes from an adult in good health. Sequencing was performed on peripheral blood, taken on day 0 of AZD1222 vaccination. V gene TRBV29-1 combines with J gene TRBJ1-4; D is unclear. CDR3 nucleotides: TGCAGCGTTGAACTCGCAACTAATGAAAAACTGTTTTTT. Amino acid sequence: CSVELATNEKLFF.